This paragraph covers one TCR beta chain sequence. Its antigen specificity is not known. The record has no base qualities; no much larger clone is one base away. CDR1 and CDR2, per the germline V gene (reference sequence), are LNHDA and SQIVND. Measured from the cysteine to the phenylalanine, the CDR3 is 11 residues long. CDR3 DNA only is kept here, 33 bases in frame from base 1. The V end loses 3 bases and the J end loses 8 bases, and a stretch of 5 bases separates them. This entry is derived from a study of identifying expanded T cells in peripheral blood (dated by TCRdb to between 2018 and 2020). Background for the entire study: Technical replicates were generated by sequencing separate aliquots of the same genomic DNA pool, with four replicates compared pairwise. On the study overall, not on this receptor specifically: The authors expected that biological variance in healthy repertoires might rise further over much longer intervals, such as months to years. For all healthy donors, the variance in clone template counts between approximately two-week samples rose significantly as total template count increased. The beta-binomial model significantly reduced the number of clones called differentially abundant and the false-positive rate across all healthy-donor time intervals. Between technical replicates the binomial model flagged around 1.2 differentially abundant clones, whereas over approximately two weeks the binomial model flagged about 15 and over roughly 4 weeks about 19.

The immunoSEQ Assay, which relies on bias-controlled multiplex PCR amplification of genomic DNA, was used to profile TCRbeta CDR3 regions. The paper's processing steps were these. The absolute abundance of each unique TCRbeta CDR3 region was quantified after sequences were collapsed and filtered. Differential abundance was tested with two models: a binomial (Fisher-equivalent) model and a beta-binomial model that adds time-dependent variance fitted from healthy donors. Clones with fewer than 5 combined templates were removed, and a clone was called differentially abundant if the clone's Benjamini-Hochberg FDR was below 0.01. Beta-binomial variance was modeled as a function of total template count across the two samples using the form v = (b*log(k)+a)^2. The table was pulled from immuneACCESS by TCRdb, which kept in-frame rearrangements only. Such tables lose some clones; where checked, under half of the loss comes from unresolved V genes, and the rest has no known cause. That table furnishes V, J and clone size, whereas the DNA furnished D and trimming. The table for this sample lists about 53,000 clones; around 83% of them were counted only once. The ten largest clonotypes hold about 15% of the sample.

During the collection period, no immune events, such as infections, were documented for the healthy donors. Blood repertoires from healthy donors were used as a training cohort for calibrating time-dependent variance in a beta-binomial model of differential abundance of T-cell clones. There were some ten healthy donors in the training cohort, of whom 3 were female and 7 were male. An age range of roughly 25 to 65 years, with an average of 43 years, was recorded for the donors. Whole blood, obtained from a commercial supplier, was collected from each healthy donor at three time points spaced two weeks apart. For immunosequencing, genomic DNA was extracted from unsorted whole blood.

Sequenced input: blood. This receptor was obtained from a person aged 18-69 years in good health. This receptor chain uses TRBV19 and TRBJ1-5; no confident D gene assignment can be made. At the DNA level, the sequence is TGTGCCAGTAGTATTGGTGAGCCCCAGCATTTT. The translation is CASSIGEPQHF.